This T cell receptor (beta chain) appears in the sequencing data of a study of blood T cell repertoires in COVID-19. Turning to the study itself: Sites across the United States, Italy and Spain contributed samples from acute and convalescent COVID-19. T cells, B-cell-depleted T cells, or PBMCs supplied cDNA or gDNA.

The protocol was immunoSEQ multiplex PCR, while the TCRdb copy is restricted to in-frame clones and leaves out a portion. This sample has 150,000 to 200,000 clones, with about 82% found just once. This receptor was taken from a woman aged 25-40 years with acute or convalescent COVID-19. Sample: peripheral blood.

DNA for the CDR3: TGTGCCAGCACCACTCAGACAGGGTCGAATTTATACGAGCAGTACTTC. The encoded protein is CASTTQTGSNLYEQYF. This chain links TRBV28 with TRBJ2-7, with 7 bases aligning to TRBD1. The length of the CDR3 is 16 residues. The J segment lost 4 bases and the V segment lost 7 bases, leaving 16 bases of the junction unmatched. Germline V CDR1 and CDR2: MDHEN, SYDVKM.